These 9 T cell receptor beta chains originate from one sample sequenced in a study of blood T cell repertoires in COVID-19. Method: immunoSEQ multiplex PCR; TCRdb's copy keeps in-frame clones and lacks some. The data contain about 370,000 clones, 85% to 90% of them seen just once; the ten biggest clones take up approximately 1%. What was sequenced was PBMCs or T cells enriched from blood (not recorded which). The receptors here all came from a man aged 18 to 30 who had recovered from COVID-19.

The chain has TRBV7-8 and TRBJ2-7; 9 bases are a match to TRBD2. After removal of 6 bases from V and 7 bases from J, the junction contained 16 bases not matched to a gene. Germline V gene lookup returns CDR1 SGHVS and CDR2 FQNEAQ. This CDR3 has 16 residues. This chain's CDR3 is CASSTLPGLAVIEQYF. CDR3 DNA sequence: TGTGCCAGCAGTACTCTCCCGGGACTAGCTGTGATTGAGCAGTACTTC. The full variable domain, in which reference TRBV7-8 and TRBJ2-7 provide the parts outside the CDR3, is GAGVSQSPRYKVAKRGQDVALRCDPISGHVSLFWYQQALGQGPEFLTYFQNEAQLDKSGLPSDRFFAERPEGSVSTLKIQRTQQEDSAVYLCASSTLPGLAVIEQYFGPGTRLTVT.

This sequence joins TRBV10-1 and TRBJ2-1; D is undetermined. Germline CDR1 and CDR2: WNHNN and SYGVQD (reference sequence). Trimming took 6 bases from V and 8 from J, leaving 8 bases between them. The CDR3 has 11 residues. The CDR3 reads CASRGADEQFF. The CDR3 DNA reads TGCGCCAGCAGAGGTGCGGATGAGCAGTTCTTC.

The rearrangement links TRBV11-3 to TRBJ2-1; 9 bases line up with TRBD2. V trimming: 5 bases; J trimming: 7 bases; junction bases outside the gene matches: 9. The germline V gene has CDR1 SGHNT and CDR2 YENEEA. The CDR3 runs 15 residues. The CDR3 DNA follows: TGTGCCAGCAGCGGCAGACTAGCGGAGGGTAATGAGCAGTTCTTC. This codes for CASSGRLAEGNEQFF.

The chain employs TRBV18 and TRBJ2-7, with D possibly being TRBD2 (6 bases). Germline V gene data show CDR1 as KGHSH and CDR2 as LQKENI. V was shortened by 6 bases and J by 2 bases, with 11 bases between the two germline ends. The CDR3 consists of 13 residues. CDR3 sequence: CASSVRDTYEQYF. The CDR3 coding sequence is TGTGCCAGCTCCGTGCGGGATACCTACGAGCAGTACTTC.

The chain uses TRBV16 and TRBJ2-2; TRBD1 matches at 8 bases. The CDR3 sequence is 15 residues long. V shed 4 bases and J 1 base; nucleotides not matched to a gene: 2. In germline, CDR1 is KGHSY, CDR2 FQNENV. The CDR3 DNA follows: TGTGCCAGCAGCCCCGGACAGGGGAACACCGGGGAGCTGTTTTTT. This codes for CASSPGQGNTGELFF.

The chain uses TRBV10-3 and TRBJ2-2; D is perhaps TRBD2 (5 bases). CDR3 length: 15 residues. The germline CDR1 and CDR2 sequences are ENHRY and SYGVKD. V gave up 10 bases and J gave up 1 base, with 16 bases separating them. The CDR3 region has the DNA TGTGCCACCGGGGTGGGCCAGCAGAACACCGGGGAGCTGTTTTTT. As protein: CATGVGQQNTGELFF.

The chain has TRBV5-1 and TRBJ1-4; D is uncertain. The length of the CDR3 is 16 residues. The V gene's germline CDR1 is SGHRS and CDR2 YFSETQ. The V end lost 3 bases, the J end lost 8 bases, and 20 bases lay between the germline ends. CDR3 amino acids: CASSWADVAGGEKLFF. DNA for the CDR3: TGCGCCAGCAGCTGGGCGGACGTAGCGGGAGGGGAAAAACTGTTTTTT.

This chain links TRBV10-3 with TRBJ2-6; possibly TRBD2 for D (5 bases). This CDR3 comprises 14 residues. Germline V CDR1 and CDR2: ENHRY, SYGVKD. The ends were cut back, 11 bases at V and 0 bases at J, with 11 bases in the middle. The CDR3 spells CAATADSGANVLTF. The CDR3 DNA is TGTGCCGCTACAGCGGACTCTGGGGCCAACGTCCTGACTTTC.

J is TRBJ2-2 and V is TRBV6-1; the D is unclear. The CDR3 is 18 residues long. Between the trimmed V and J ends, which lost 0 bases and 6 bases, there was a span of 20 bases. Germline V CDR1 and CDR2: MNHNS, SASEGT. This CDR3 reads CASSEAPKWANPSGELFF. The CDR3 bases are TGTGCCAGCAGTGAAGCGCCCAAGTGGGCCAATCCCTCCGGGGAGCTGTTTTTT.